Listed below are T cell receptor beta chains from one sample, sequenced in a study of T-cell reconstitution after alpha-beta-depleted transplantation in children. MiXCR, run by TCRdb on the PCR reads, gives a single entry per CDR3 protein. The sample has approximately 500,000 distinct CDR3 sequences, 27% seen once. The sequenced sample was PBMCs, obtained before TCRalphabeta/CD19-depleted stem cell transplant. The receptors derive from a boy younger than two with Wiskott-Aldrich syndrome, due to receive a stem cell transplant. Each CDR3 is given with its conserved first and last residue. D genes are given only for firm matches. The size field is filled for only some rows; it gives once, few, many or a size class.

V	size	J	D	DNA	CDR3
TRBV28	NA	TRBJ2-1	TRBD2	TGTGCCAGCGGGGTAGCGGGAGTTCGGGGACGCTACAATGAGCAGTTCTTC	CASGVAGVRGRYNEQFF
TRBV7-2	few	TRBJ2-1	TRBD2	TGTGCCAGCAGCTTACTAGCGGGAAACAATGAGCAGTTCTTC	CASSLLAGNNEQFF
TRBV20-1	NA	TRBJ1-3	NA	TGCAGTGCACCGATCAGGGAGGGTGGAAACACCATATATTTT	CSAPIREGGNTIYF
TRBV20-1	NA	TRBJ2-7	NA	TGCACTGCCGCAGGGCTACGTGAGCAGTACTTC	CTAAGLREQYF
TRBV27	NA	TRBJ2-2	NA	TGTGCCAGCAGTTTCGCTAGCCGAAACACCGGGGAGCTGTTTTTT	CASSFASRNTGELFF
TRBV28	NA	TRBJ1-5	NA	TGTGCCAGCAGTTTGAGCCGGGGCTATAGCAATCAGCCCCAGCATTTT	CASSLSRGYSNQPQHF
TRBV12-3/TRBV12-4	NA	TRBJ2-3	NA	TGTGCCAGCAGCCAGGGGGGGGGTACGCAGTATTTT	CASSQGGGTQYF
TRBV29-1	NA	TRBJ2-2	TRBD2	TGCAGCGTTGAGCGGGAGGGCCGAAACGGGGAGCTGTTTTTT	CSVEREGRNGELFF
TRBV28	NA	TRBJ2-1	NA	TGTGCCAGCAGTTTACCGCGGGACCCGCCTTACAATGAGCAGTTCTTC	CASSLPRDPPYNEQFF
TRBV11-2	few	TRBJ2-1	TRBD2	TGTGCCAGCAGCTTAAAACCCGGGACTAGCGGGAGGTACCTGTACAATGAGCAGTTCTTC	CASSLKPGTSGRYLYNEQFF
TRBV20-1	NA	TRBJ2-5	NA	TGCAGTGCTAGAGAGTCAGGGAGGTGGGAGACCCAGTACTTC	CSARESGRWETQYF
TRBV5-6	few	TRBJ2-6	NA	TGTGCCAGCAGCTTGGGAGGTCGGATCTCTGGGGCCAACGTCCTGACTTTC	CASSLGGRISGANVLTF
TRBV5-1	NA	TRBJ2-1	NA	TGCGCCAGCAGCTTGGCTCCCAGGGCCGACAATGAGCAGTTCTTC	CASSLAPRADNEQFF
TRBV5-1	many	TRBJ2-3	NA	TGCGCCAGCAGCTTGGGCGCAGATACGCAGTATTTT	CASSLGADTQYF
TRBV7-2	few	TRBJ2-5	NA	TGTGCCAGCAGCTTATCAGGACGAACTCGAGGGGGGACCCAGTACTTC	CASSLSGRTRGGTQYF
TRBV6-2/TRBV6-3	NA	TRBJ2-1	NA	TGTGCCAGCAGGGACTTCACAGGGACCTACAATGAGCAGTTCTTC	CASRDFTGTYNEQFF
TRBV20-1	NA	TRBJ2-3	NA	TGCAGTGCTAGAGATTTATTTGCGAGAAGCACAGATACGCAGTATTTT	CSARDLFARSTDTQYF
TRBV15	NA	TRBJ1-2	TRBD1	TGTGCCACCAGCAGCGGACAGGACTATGGCTACACCTTC	CATSSGQDYGYTF
TRBV12-3/TRBV12-4	NA	TRBJ2-1	TRBD1	TGTGCCAGCAGTTTGGCGCTCACAGGGGGCGCGGGCGGGAGTTGGTACAATGAGCAGTTCTTC	CASSLALTGGAGGSWYNEQFF
TRBV15	NA	TRBJ2-3	NA	TGTGCCACCAGCTTCTCGACCCATCGCACAGATACGCAGTATTTT	CATSFSTHRTDTQYF
TRBV28	few	TRBJ2-7	TRBD2	TGTGCCAGCAGTTCACTAGCGGGAGACCCCGAGCAGTACTTC	CASSSLAGDPEQYF
TRBV5-1	NA	TRBJ1-1	NA	TGCGCCAGCACCCGGGGTCGGGAGGACACTGAAGCTTTCTTT	CASTRGREDTEAFF
TRBV27	few	TRBJ2-7	TRBD2	TGTGCCAGCAGTTTCATTAGCGGGAGGGCTGGCGAGCAGTACTTC	CASSFISGRAGEQYF
TRBV20-1	NA	TRBJ2-3	TRBD2	TGCAGTGCCAAAGCGGGAGGGGGCGAAGATACGCAGTATTTT	CSAKAGGGEDTQYF
TRBV20-1	NA	TRBJ1-5	NA	TGCAGTGCTAGAGAGGCGACCGGGCCCGGGAATTTT	CSAREATGPGNF
TRBV12-3/TRBV12-4	few	TRBJ2-7	NA	TGTGCCAGCAGTTTTAGGCAGAACTACGAGCAGTACTTC	CASSFRQNYEQYF
TRBV20-1	NA	TRBJ2-7	TRBD1	TGCAGTGCCGAGAGACAGGGGAGCTCCTACGAGCAGTACTTC	CSAERQGSSYEQYF
TRBV4-2	NA	TRBJ2-2	NA	TGTGCCAGCACCCAGACCTGGGGCCCGGGCACCGGGGAGCTGTTTTTT	CASTQTWGPGTGELFF
TRBV5-1	NA	TRBJ2-5	NA	TGCGCCAGCAGCTATGGCGAGATCGGAGAGACCCAGTACTTC	CASSYGEIGETQYF
TRBV15	few	TRBJ2-1	TRBD2	TGTGCCACCAGCAGGATCCGAGCGGGAGTAGGCAATGAGCAGTTCTTC	CATSRIRAGVGNEQFF
TRBV28	NA	TRBJ2-1	TRBD2	TGTGCCAGCAGTTCTAGCGGGAGGGGTAACAATGAGCAGTTCTTC	CASSSSGRGNNEQFF
TRBV10-2	NA	TRBJ1-5	NA	TGCGCCAGCAGTGAGAGGGGGGGGACGGGTCAGCCCCAGCATTTT	CASSERGGTGQPQHF
TRBV5-1	few	TRBJ2-4	NA	TGCGCCAGCAGCTTGGCGGACATGAAAAACATTCAGTACTTC	CASSLADMKNIQYF
TRBV2	NA	TRBJ2-1	NA	TGTGCCAGCAGTTTAAGTAGTTCGAGCGGCCCCTCCTACAATGAGCAGTTCTTC	CASSLSSSSGPSYNEQFF
TRBV7-2	NA	TRBJ2-7	NA	TGTGCCAGCAGCTTCCGAGGGACCCCAATTGACGAGCAGTACTTC	CASSFRGTPIDEQYF
TRBV5-8	NA	TRBJ1-5	NA	TGTGCCAGCAGCATGACAGGTCCGCGTCAGCCCCAGCATTTT	CASSMTGPRQPQHF
TRBV3-1	few	TRBJ2-1	NA	TGTGCCAGCAGCCAAGGGGGTAGCGCCTCCTACAATGAGCAGTTCTTC	CASSQGGSASYNEQFF
TRBV24-1	NA	TRBJ2-1	NA	TGTGCCACTCAACGGGGTGGGAGGTACAATGAGCAGTTCTTC	CATQRGGRYNEQFF
TRBV6-5	NA	TRBJ1-2	NA	TGTGCCAGCAGTTTACGATATTGGGCAGGGGCAGGAGGCTACACCTTC	CASSLRYWAGAGGYTF
TRBV5-6	NA	TRBJ2-5	NA	TGTGCCAGCACCCCCCCTGGCAGGGAGAAAGAGACCCAGTACTTC	CASTPPGREKETQYF
TRBV5-1	few	TRBJ1-1	NA	TGCGCCAGCAGCTTGGGACGGACCTTGAACACTGAAGCTTTCTTT	CASSLGRTLNTEAFF
TRBV12-3/TRBV12-4	few	TRBJ2-4	TRBD2	TGTGCCAGCAGTTTTAGCGGGAGTTACATTCAGTACTTC	CASSFSGSYIQYF
TRBV3-1	NA	TRBJ1-1	NA	TGTGCCAGCAGCCAATGGGGAACCACTGAAGCTTTCTTT	CASSQWGTTEAFF
TRBV9	few	TRBJ2-7	TRBD2	TGTGCCAGCAGCGTAGGGGGGGACTACCCCTACGAGCAGTACTTC	CASSVGGDYPYEQYF
TRBV29-1	NA	TRBJ1-2	NA	TGCAGCGTTCACGGCAGCCTGTATGGCTACACCTTC	CSVHGSLYGYTF
TRBV12-3/TRBV12-4	NA	TRBJ1-5	NA	TGTGCCAGCACTAACCCAGGGGAATGGAATCAGCCCCAGCATTTT	CASTNPGEWNQPQHF
TRBV20-1	NA	TRBJ2-2	NA	TGCAGTGCCAGCAGGAACACCGGGGAGCTGTTTTTT	CSASRNTGELFF
TRBV5-1	few	TRBJ2-4	NA	TGCGCCAGCAGGGGTCAGGCCGAGGACAGTCAGTACTTC	CASRGQAEDSQYF
TRBV5-1	NA	TRBJ2-2	NA	TGCGCCAGCAGCTTGGTTTTCGGGGAGCTGTTTTTT	CASSLVFGELFF
TRBV10-3	NA	TRBJ2-3	TRBD1	TGTGCCATCAGTATGGGGACAGAAGGGGATACGCAGTATTTT	CAISMGTEGDTQYF
TRBV10-3	NA	TRBJ1-1	NA	TGTGCCATCAGTGAGTCGAAAGGTACCGAAGCTTTCTTT	CAISESKGTEAFF
TRBV5-1	few	TRBJ2-7	NA	TGCGCCAGCAGCCGGTATAGGGACACCTACGAGCAGTACTTC	CASSRYRDTYEQYF
TRBV4-2	NA	TRBJ2-5	NA	TGTGCCAGCAGCCAAGATGTGGAGGGCAACCAAGAGACCCAGTACTTC	CASSQDVEGNQETQYF